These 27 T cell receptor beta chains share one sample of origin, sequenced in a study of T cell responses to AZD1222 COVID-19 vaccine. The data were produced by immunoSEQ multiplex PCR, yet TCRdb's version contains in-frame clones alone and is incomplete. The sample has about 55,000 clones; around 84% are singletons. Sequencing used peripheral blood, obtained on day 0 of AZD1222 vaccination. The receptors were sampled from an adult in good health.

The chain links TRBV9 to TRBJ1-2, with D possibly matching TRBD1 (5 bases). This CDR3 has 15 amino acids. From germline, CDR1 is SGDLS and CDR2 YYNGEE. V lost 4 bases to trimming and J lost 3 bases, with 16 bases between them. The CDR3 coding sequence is TGTGCCAGCAGCCCCCGGTCGGGGCTAGACTATGGCTACACCTTC. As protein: CASSPRSGLDYGYTF.

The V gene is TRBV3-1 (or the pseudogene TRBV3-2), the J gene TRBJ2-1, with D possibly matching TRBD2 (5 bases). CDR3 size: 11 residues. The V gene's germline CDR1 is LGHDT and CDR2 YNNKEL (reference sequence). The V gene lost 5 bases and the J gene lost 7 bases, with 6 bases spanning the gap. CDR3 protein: CASSGGNEQFF. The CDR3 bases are TGTGCCAGCAGCGGCGGGAATGAGCAGTTCTTC.

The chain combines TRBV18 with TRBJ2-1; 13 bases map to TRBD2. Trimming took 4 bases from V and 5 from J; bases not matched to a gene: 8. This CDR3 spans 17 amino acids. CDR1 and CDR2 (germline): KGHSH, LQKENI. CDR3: CASSLGLAGAGNNEQFF. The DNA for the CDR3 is TGTGCCAGCTCACTCGGACTAGCGGGAGCGGGGAACAATGAGCAGTTCTTC.

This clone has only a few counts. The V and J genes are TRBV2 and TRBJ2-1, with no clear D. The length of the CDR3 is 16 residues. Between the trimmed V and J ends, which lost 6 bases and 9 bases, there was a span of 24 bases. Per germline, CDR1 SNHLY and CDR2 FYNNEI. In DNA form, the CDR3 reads TGTGCCAGCAGCCCTACGTGGTCCCGCCAGTGGAGTGAGCAGTTCTTC. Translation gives CASSPTWSRQWSEQFF.

This CDR3 is CATSRDMVNTEAFF. The CDR3 nucleotides are TGTGCCACCAGCAGAGATATGGTGAACACTGAAGCTTTCTTT. The V call is TRBV15, the J call TRBJ1-1; D ambiguous. The CDR3 consists of 14 residues. V was pared by 0 bases and J by 0 bases, with 5 bases between. The V gene's germline CDR1 is LNHNV and CDR2 YYDKDF (reference sequence).

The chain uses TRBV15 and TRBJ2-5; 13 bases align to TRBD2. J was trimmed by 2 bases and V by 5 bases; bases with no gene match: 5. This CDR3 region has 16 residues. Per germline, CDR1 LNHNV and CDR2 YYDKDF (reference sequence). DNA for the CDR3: TGTGCCACCAGCGGGGGGACTAGCGGGACACAAGAGACCCAGTACTTC. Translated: CATSGGTSGTQETQYF.

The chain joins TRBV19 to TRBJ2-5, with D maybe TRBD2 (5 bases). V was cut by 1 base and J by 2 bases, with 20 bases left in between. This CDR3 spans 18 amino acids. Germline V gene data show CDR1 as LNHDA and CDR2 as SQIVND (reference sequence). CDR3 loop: CASSIVSPSYRGQETQYF. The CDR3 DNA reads TGTGCCAGTAGTATAGTGTCCCCTTCCTACCGGGGTCAAGAGACCCAGTACTTC.

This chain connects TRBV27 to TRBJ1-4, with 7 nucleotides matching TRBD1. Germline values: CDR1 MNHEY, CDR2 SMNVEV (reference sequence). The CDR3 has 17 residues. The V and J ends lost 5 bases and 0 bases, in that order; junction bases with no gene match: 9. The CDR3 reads CASSPTGAETTNEKLFF. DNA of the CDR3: TGTGCCAGCAGTCCTACAGGGGCCGAGACAACTAATGAAAAACTGTTTTTT.

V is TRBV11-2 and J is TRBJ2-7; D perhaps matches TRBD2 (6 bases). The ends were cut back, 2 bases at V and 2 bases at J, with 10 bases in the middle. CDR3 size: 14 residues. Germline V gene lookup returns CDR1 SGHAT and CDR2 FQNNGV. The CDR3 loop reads CASSLNRETYEQYF. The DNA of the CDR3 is TGTGCCAGCAGCTTAAACCGGGAGACCTACGAGCAGTACTTC. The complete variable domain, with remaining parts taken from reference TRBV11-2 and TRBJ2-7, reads EAGVAQSPRYKIIEKRQSVAFWCNPISGHATLYWYQQILGQGPKLLIQFQNNGVVDDSQLPKDRFSAERLKGVDSTLKIQPAKLEDSAVYLCASSLNRETYEQYFGPGTRLTVT.

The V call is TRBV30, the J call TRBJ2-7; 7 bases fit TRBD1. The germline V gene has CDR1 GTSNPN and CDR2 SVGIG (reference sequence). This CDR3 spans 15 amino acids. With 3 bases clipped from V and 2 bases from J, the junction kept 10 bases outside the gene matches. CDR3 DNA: TGTGCCTGGAGCCCCGGGACAGTGACCGCCTACGAGCAGTACTTC. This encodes CAWSPGTVTAYEQYF.

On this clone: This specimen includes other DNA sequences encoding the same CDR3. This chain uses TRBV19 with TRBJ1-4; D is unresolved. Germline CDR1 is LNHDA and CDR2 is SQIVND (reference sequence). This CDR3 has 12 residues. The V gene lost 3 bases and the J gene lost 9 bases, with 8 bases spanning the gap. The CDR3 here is CASSIGGKKLFF. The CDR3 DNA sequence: TGTGCCAGTAGTATTGGAGGAAAAAAACTGTTTTTT. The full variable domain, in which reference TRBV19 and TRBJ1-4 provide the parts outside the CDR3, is DGGITQSPKYLFRKEGQNVTLSCEQNLNHDAMYWYRQDPGQGLRLIYYSQIVNDFQKGDIAEGYSVSREKKESFPLTVTSAQKNPTAFYLCASSIGGKKLFFGSGTQLSVL.

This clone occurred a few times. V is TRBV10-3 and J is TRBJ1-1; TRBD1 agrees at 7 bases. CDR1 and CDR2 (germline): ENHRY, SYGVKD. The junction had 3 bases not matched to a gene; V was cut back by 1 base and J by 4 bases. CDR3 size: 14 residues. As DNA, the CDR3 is TGTGCCATCAGTGAGTACAGGGGAGGCACTGAAGCTTTCTTT. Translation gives CAISEYRGGTEAFF.

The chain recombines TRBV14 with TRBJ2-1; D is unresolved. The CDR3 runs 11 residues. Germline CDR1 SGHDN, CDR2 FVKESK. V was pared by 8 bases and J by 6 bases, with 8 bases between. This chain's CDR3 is CASSKVNEQFF. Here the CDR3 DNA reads TGTGCCAGCTCGAAGGTCAATGAGCAGTTCTTC.

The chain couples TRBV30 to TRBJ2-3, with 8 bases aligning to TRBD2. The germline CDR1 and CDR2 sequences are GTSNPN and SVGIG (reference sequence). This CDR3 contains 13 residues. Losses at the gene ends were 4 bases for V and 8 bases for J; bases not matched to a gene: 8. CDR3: CAWTSGLRGTQYF. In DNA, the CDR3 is TGTGCCTGGACTAGCGGGCTCCGAGGTACGCAGTATTTT.

CDR3 sequence: CANTGTKNTEAFF. CDR3 DNA sequence: TGTGCCAACACAGGGACGAAGAACACTGAAGCTTTCTTT. The rearrangement uses TRBV15 and TRBJ1-1, with D possibly being TRBD1 (6 bases). The germline V gene encodes CDR1 LNHNV and CDR2 YYDKDF (reference sequence). This CDR3 comprises 13 residues. Trimming cost V 10 bases and J 1 base, with 13 bases left between them.

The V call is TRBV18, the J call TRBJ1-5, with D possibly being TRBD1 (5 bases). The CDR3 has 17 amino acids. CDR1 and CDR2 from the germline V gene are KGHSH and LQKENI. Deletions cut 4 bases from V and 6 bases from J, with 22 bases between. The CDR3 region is CASSLLLAQGRSQPQHF. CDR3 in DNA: TGTGCCAGCTCACTACTTTTGGCGCAGGGTCGGAGTCAGCCCCAGCATTTT.

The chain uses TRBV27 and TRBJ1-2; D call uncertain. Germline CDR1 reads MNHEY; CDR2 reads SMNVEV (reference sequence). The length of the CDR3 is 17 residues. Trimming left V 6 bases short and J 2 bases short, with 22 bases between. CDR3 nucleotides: TGTGCCAGCAGCCCCCGATTGGGTTCAGGAGGAAACTATGGCTACACCTTC. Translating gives CASSPRLGSGGNYGYTF.

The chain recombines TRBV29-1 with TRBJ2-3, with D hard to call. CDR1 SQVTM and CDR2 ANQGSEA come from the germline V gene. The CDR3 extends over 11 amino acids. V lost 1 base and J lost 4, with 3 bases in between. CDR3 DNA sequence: TGCAGCGTTGAAGGGTCAGATACGCAGTATTTT. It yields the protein CSVEGSDTQYF.

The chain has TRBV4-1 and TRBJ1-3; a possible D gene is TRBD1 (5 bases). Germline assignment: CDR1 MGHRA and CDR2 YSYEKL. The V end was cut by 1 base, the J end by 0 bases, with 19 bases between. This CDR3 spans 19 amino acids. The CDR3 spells CASSQGASGVPNSGNTIYF. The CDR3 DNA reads TGCGCCAGCAGCCAAGGAGCTTCGGGGGTTCCCAACTCTGGAAACACCATATATTTT.

DNA for the CDR3: TGTGCCACCAGTGATTTGCCTAGCGGGAGTGGGTACAATGAGCAGTTCTTC. It codes for CATSDLPSGSGYNEQFF. The chain carries TRBV24-1 and TRBJ2-1; 10 bases are shared with TRBD2. The CDR3 has 17 residues. CDR1 and CDR2 from the germline V gene are KGHDR and SFDVKD. V lost 0 bases to trimming and J lost 4 bases; unmatched junction nucleotides: 5.

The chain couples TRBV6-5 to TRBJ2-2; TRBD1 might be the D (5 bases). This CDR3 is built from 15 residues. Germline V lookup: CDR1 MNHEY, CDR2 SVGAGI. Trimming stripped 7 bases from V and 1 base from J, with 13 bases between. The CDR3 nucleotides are TGTGCCAGCAACAAACAGGCCTTGAACACCGGGGAGCTGTTTTTT. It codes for CASNKQALNTGELFF.

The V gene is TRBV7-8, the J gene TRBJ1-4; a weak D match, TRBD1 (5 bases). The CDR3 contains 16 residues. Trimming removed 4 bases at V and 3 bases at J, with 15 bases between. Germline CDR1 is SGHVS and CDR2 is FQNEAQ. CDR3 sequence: CASSSLGPGANEKLFF. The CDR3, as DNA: TGTGCCAGCAGCTCATTGGGACCGGGTGCTAATGAAAAACTGTTTTTT.

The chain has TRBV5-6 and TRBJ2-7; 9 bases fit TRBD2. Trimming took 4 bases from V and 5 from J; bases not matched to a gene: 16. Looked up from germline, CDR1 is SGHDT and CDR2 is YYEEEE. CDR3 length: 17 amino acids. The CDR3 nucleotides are TGTGCCAGCAGCCCCCAGGTGGTAGCGGGAGCCGGGAACGAGCAGTACTTC. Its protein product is CASSPQVVAGAGNEQYF.

CDR3 sequence (DNA): TGTGCCAGCAGCTCCGGGACAGGGGATTATAACTATGGCTACACCTTC. Amino acids: CASSSGTGDYNYGYTF. This sequence joins TRBV7-3 and TRBJ1-2; 10 nucleotides match TRBD1. The germline CDR1 and CDR2 sequences are SGHTA and FQGTGA. The J segment lost 1 base and the V segment lost 4 bases, leaving 6 bases of the junction unmatched. CDR3 length: 16 residues.

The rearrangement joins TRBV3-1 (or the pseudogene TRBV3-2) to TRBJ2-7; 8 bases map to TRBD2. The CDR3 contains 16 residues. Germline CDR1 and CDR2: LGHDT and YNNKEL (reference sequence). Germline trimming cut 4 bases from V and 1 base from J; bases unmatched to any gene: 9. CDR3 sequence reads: CASSRGGRYSSYEQYF. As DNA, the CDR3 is TGTGCCAGCAGCCGGGGCGGGAGGTACTCTTCCTACGAGCAGTACTTC.

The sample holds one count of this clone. The CDR3 here is CASTSQGRDTDTQYF. The CDR3 DNA follows: TGTGCCAGCACCTCCCAGGGGCGGGACACAGATACGCAGTATTTT. The chain couples TRBV6-5 to TRBJ2-3; tentatively, D is TRBD1 or TRBD2 (6 bases each). Trimming left V 7 bases short and J 2 bases short, with 16 bases between. Germline V CDR1 and CDR2: MNHEY, SVGAGI. This CDR3 has 15 residues.

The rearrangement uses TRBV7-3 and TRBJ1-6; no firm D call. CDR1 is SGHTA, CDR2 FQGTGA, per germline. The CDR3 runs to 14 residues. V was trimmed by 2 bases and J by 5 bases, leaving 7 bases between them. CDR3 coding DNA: TGTGCCAGCAGCTTACAGCCGGATAATTCACCCCTCCACTTT. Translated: CASSLQPDNSPLHF.